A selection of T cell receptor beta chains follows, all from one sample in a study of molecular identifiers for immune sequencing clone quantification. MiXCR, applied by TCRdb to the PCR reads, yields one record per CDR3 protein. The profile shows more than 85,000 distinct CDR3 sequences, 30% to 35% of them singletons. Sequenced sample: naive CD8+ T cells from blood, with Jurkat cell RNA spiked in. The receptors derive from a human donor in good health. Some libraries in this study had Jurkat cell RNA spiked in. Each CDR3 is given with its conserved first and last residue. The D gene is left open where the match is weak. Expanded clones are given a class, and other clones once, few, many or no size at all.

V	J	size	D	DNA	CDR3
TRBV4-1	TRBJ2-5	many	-	TGCGCCAGCAGGCTTACCTGGGTTGGAGAGACCCAGTACTTC	CASRLTWVGETQYF
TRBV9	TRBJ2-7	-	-	TGTGCCAGCAGTCGAACCGGGACTCTCTCCTACGAGCAGTACTTC	CASSRTGTLSYEQYF
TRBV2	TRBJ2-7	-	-	TGTGCCAGAACTCGGACAGCCTCCTACGAGCAGTACTTC	CARTRTASYEQYF
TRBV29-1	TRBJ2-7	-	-	TGCAGCGCCGAGGGAGGGGGCGTTAATGGCGAGCAGTACTTC	CSAEGGGVNGEQYF
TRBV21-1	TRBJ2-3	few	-	TGTGCCAGCAGCGTGGGACAGGGAGGAGATACGCAGTATTTT	CASSVGQGGDTQYF
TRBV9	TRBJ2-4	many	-	TGTGCCAGCAGCGTAGAACGAGACCTTATGGACATTCAGTACTTC	CASSVERDLMDIQYF
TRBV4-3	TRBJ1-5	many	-	TGCGCCAGCAGCTGGAACCGGGGAGGCAATCAGCCCCAGCATTTT	CASSWNRGGNQPQHF
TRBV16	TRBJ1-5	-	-	TGTGCCAGCAGCCAGCCGAGCCGAAGGGAAGATCAGCCCCAGCATTTT	CASSQPSRREDQPQHF
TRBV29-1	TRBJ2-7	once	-	TGCAGCGTTGTGGGAACGAGCTCCTACGAGCGGTACTTC	CSVVGTSSYERYF
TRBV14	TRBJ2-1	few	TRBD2	TGTGCCAGCAGTGGACTAGCGGGGTACAATGAGCAGTTCTTC	CASSGLAGYNEQFF
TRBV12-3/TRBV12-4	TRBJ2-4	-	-	TGTGCCAGCAAACCCAGGGTAGCCCTGGAAGACATTCAGTACTTC	CASKPRVALEDIQYF
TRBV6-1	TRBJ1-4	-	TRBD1	TGTGCCAGCAGAGCCCGGGACAGGGTCCCTAATGAAAAACTGTTTTTT	CASRARDRVPNEKLFF
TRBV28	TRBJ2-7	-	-	TGTGCCAGCAGGAGATTCGGGGCACGATTTGACGAGCACTACTTC	CASRRFGARFDEHYF
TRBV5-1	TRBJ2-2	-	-	TGCGCCAGCAGCCCCTATGGCGGGAACGCCGGGGAGCTGTTTTTT	CASSPYGGNAGELFF
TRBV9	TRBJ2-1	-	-	TGTGCCAGCAGCGTAGATTCTCCCACGGAAGAGCAGTTCTTC	CASSVDSPTEEQFF
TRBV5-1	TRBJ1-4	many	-	TGCGCCAGCAGCTTGAACGGGCTAGGAGCAAATGAAAAACTGTTTTTT	CASSLNGLGANEKLFF
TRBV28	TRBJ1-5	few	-	TGTGCCAGCAGCTCGTCCAGAAAACCCCCCCAGCATTTT	CASSSSRKPPQHF
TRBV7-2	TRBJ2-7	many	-	TGTGCCAGCAGCCAAGCCGCCGGGGTTGGATACGAGCAGTACTTC	CASSQAAGVGYEQYF